Each of the 22 T cell receptor beta chains below was sequenced from the same sample in a study of spatial heterogeneity in lung cancer. Time point meaning: sample taken at primary tumor resection. Without sorting, whole RNA was sequenced from tumor, nontumor lung or frozen PBMC. MiXCR, run by TCRdb on the 5' RACE reads, gives a single entry per CDR3 protein. This sample yields 4,000 to 4,500 distinct CDR3 sequences, of which approximately 9.5% are seen a single time; about 43% belongs to the top ten. The sample here was PBMCs, taken at surgery. The receptors were sampled from a male donor with early-stage non-small cell lung cancer.

This clonotype was picked up many times. The chain has TRBV9 and TRBJ2-2; 7 bases are shared with TRBD2. Germline assignment: CDR1 SGDLS and CDR2 YYNGEE. With 0 bases clipped from V and 4 bases from J, the junction kept 3 bases outside the gene matches. The CDR3 runs to 15 residues. The CDR3 sequence is CASSVGPGGTGELFF. The CDR3 nucleotides are TGTGCCAGCAGCGTAGGACCGGGGGGCACCGGGGAGCTGTTTTTT.

Ten or more counts support this clonotype. V gene TRBV7-2 combines with J gene TRBJ1-4; TRBD1 aligns across 9 bases. Germline V gene sequence: CDR1 SGHTA, CDR2 FQGNSA. V dropped 1 base and J dropped 5; count of bases not matched to a gene: 5. The CDR3 sequence is 16 residues long. The CDR3 is CASSLGTGVGNEKLFF. In nucleotides, the CDR3 is TGTGCCAGCAGCTTAGGGACAGGGGTGGGCAATGAAAAACTGTTTTTT.

This clonotype was counted between two and nine times. The J gene is TRBJ2-7, the V gene TRBV12-3 or TRBV12-4; unclear D gene. The CDR3 is 12 amino acids. Trimming took off 4 bases at V and 2 bases at J, with 6 bases between the two ends. DNA for the CDR3: TGTGCCAGCAGTTCGGCTCCCTACGAGCAGTACTTC. It is translated as CASSSAPYEQYF.

This clonotype was detected many times. The V call is TRBV7-6, the J call TRBJ2-2; TRBD1 or TRBD2 may be the D gene (5 bases each). CDR3 length equals 17 residues. Germline CDR1 is SGHVS and CDR2 is FNYEAQ. With 6 bases removed from V and 3 bases from J, the gap between germline ends came to 20 bases. In DNA form, the CDR3 reads TGTGCCAGCAGTCCCGAGCTCGGGGCTAAACACACCGGGGAGCTGTTTTTT. Translation: CASSPELGAKHTGELFF.

In this sample, this clonotype turned up many times. This chain uses TRBV20-1 with TRBJ2-7; 10 bases match TRBD1. The CDR3 contains 13 residues. V dropped 5 bases and J dropped 7; count of bases not matched to a gene: 8. In germline, CDR1 is DFQATT, CDR2 SNEGSKA (reference sequence). CDR3 in amino acids: CSAPGTGVGEQYF. The CDR3, as DNA: TGCAGTGCTCCCGGGACAGGGGTGGGAGAGCAGTACTTC.

In its sample, this clonotype was seen a few times. The chain joins TRBV6-5 to TRBJ2-1; 8 bases are a match to TRBD1. The CDR3 extends over 15 amino acids. Germline V gives CDR1 MNHEY, CDR2 SVGAGI. V was pared by 5 bases and J by 6 bases, with 9 bases of the junction left unmatched. As DNA, the CDR3 is TGTGCCAGCAGTGAACAGGGGGGCTCCAGCAATGAGCAGTTCTTC. Its protein is CASSEQGGSSNEQFF.

This clonotype was counted between two and nine times. This chain joins TRBV5-1 and TRBJ1-1; D is ambiguous. V was cut by 4 bases and J by 3 bases, with 16 bases left in between. This CDR3 is built from 15 residues. Germline V gene data show CDR1 as SGHRS and CDR2 as YFSETQ. The CDR3 sequence is CASSPGTGLDTEAFF. The CDR3 DNA reads as TGCGCCAGCAGCCCTGGCACGGGCCTGGACACTGAAGCTTTCTTT.

This clonotype was recorded at least ten times. This chain links TRBV9 with TRBJ2-3; tentatively, D is TRBD1 (6 bases). This CDR3 is 15 amino acids long. Trimming took 4 bases from V and 6 from J, leaving 18 bases between them. Looked up from germline, CDR1 is SGDLS and CDR2 is YYNGEE. DNA of the CDR3: TGTGCCAGCAGCCCCGGGACAATAATGGAGGATACGCAGTATTTT. Protein: CASSPGTIMEDTQYF.

This clonotype is medium-sized within its sample. The V call is TRBV18, the J call TRBJ1-1, with D hard to call. The CDR3 consists of 14 residues. V lost 3 bases, J lost 3 bases, and 11 bases lay in between. CDR1 and CDR2 from the germline V gene are KGHSH and LQKENI. The CDR3: CASSPRRGDTEAFF. The CDR3 coding sequence is TGTGCCAGCTCACCGAGGCGGGGAGACACTGAAGCTTTCTTT. The full variable domain, its missing parts supplied by reference TRBV18 and TRBJ1-1, is NAGVMQNPRHLVRRRGQEARLRCSPMKGHSHVYWYRQLPEEGLKFMVYLQKENIIDESGMPKERFSAEFPKEGPSILRIQQVVRGDSAAYFCASSPRRGDTEAFFGQGTRLTVV.

As for this clonotype: A clone one base away is much larger, so this may be a read error. The chain has TRBV11-2 and TRBJ2-2, with 9 bases aligning to TRBD2. The CDR3 length is 14 residues. Germline loops: CDR1 SGHAT, CDR2 FQNNGV. The CDR3 nucleotides are TGTGTCAGCAGCCTAGCGGGGTCCGCCGGGGAGCTGTTTTTT. This encodes CVSSLAGSAGELFF. The full variable domain, its missing parts supplied by reference TRBV11-2 and TRBJ2-2, is EAGVAQSPRYKIIEKRQSVAFWCNPISGHATLYWYQQILGQGPKLLIQFQNNGVVDDSQLPKDRFSAERLKGVDSTLKIQPAKLEDSAVYLCVSSLAGSAGELFFGEGSRLTVL.

This clonotype was recorded at least ten times. This chain joins TRBV5-4 and TRBJ2-3, with a possible D match to TRBD2 (5 bases). V was shortened by 5 bases and J by 3 bases, with 10 bases between the two germline ends. The CDR3 spans 13 residues. Germline loops: CDR1 SGHNT, CDR2 YYREEE (reference sequence). CDR3 DNA sequence: TGTGCCAGCAGTAGCGATTATACAGATACGCAGTATTTT. The encoded protein is CASSSDYTDTQYF.

This clonotype was recorded at least ten times. The chain employs TRBV11-2 and TRBJ2-3; D gene ambiguous. The CDR3 is 14 residues long. Looked up from germline, CDR1 is SGHAT and CDR2 is FQNNGV. V was cut by 8 bases and J by 0 bases, with 12 bases left in between. The CDR3 loop is CASWSSFSTDTQYF. CDR3 DNA sequence: TGTGCCAGCTGGAGTTCCTTTAGCACAGATACGCAGTATTTT.

This clonotype has more than one count but fewer than ten. The chain is built from TRBV29-1 and TRBJ2-1; unclear D gene. This CDR3 is built from 15 residues. Deletions cut 4 bases from V and 0 bases from J, with 13 bases between. Germline lookup yields CDR1 SQVTM and CDR2 ANQGSEA. The CDR3 nucleotides read TGCAGCGTTGTATTAGGACGGAGCTCCTACAATGAGCAGTTCTTC. This codes for CSVVLGRSSYNEQFF.

This clonotype was detected a few times. V gene TRBV7-9 combines with J gene TRBJ2-3; possible D gene TRBD1, 5 bases. V gave up 5 bases and J gave up 4 bases, with 19 bases separating them. This CDR3 has 16 amino acids. Germline V gives CDR1 SEHNR, CDR2 FQNEAQ (reference sequence). The CDR3 DNA follows: TGTGCCAGCAGCCGATGGACACCCCAGTCCGCAGATACGCAGTATTTT. Residues: CASSRWTPQSADTQYF.

About this clonotype itself: At one of its ends the junction is not consistent with the germline gene, which may arise from a read error. The chain joins TRBV18 to TRBJ2-7; D not resolved. The germline V gene encodes CDR1 KGHSH and CDR2 LQKENI. This CDR3 comprises 11 residues. The CDR3, as DNA: TGTGCCAACTCACTCTCCTACGAGCAGTACTTC. It encodes CANSLSYEQYF.

Notes on this clonotype: A much bigger clone sits one base away, suggesting this may be a read error. The chain combines TRBV20-1 with TRBJ2-3; D gene uncertain. Germline V gene lookup returns CDR1 DFQATT and CDR2 SNEGSKA (reference sequence). This CDR3 is built from 13 residues. V lost 6 bases, J lost 0 bases, and 10 bases lay in between. In nucleotides, the CDR3 is TGCAGTGCCCAGAGCAGGAGCACAGATACGCAGTATTTT. Translating it yields CSAQSRSTDTQYF.

In DNA, the CDR3 is TGTGCCAGCAGCCGACTAGCGTATGGCGGGGAGCTGTTTTTT. It yields the protein CASSRLAYGGELFF. The rearrangement uses TRBV7-3 and TRBJ2-2, with 8 bases aligning to TRBD2. CDR3 length: 14 amino acids. Germline V gives CDR1 SGHTA, CDR2 FQGTGA. Trimming cost V 5 bases and J 7 bases; bases outside gene matches: 6.

This clonotype occurred a few times. The chain employs TRBV4-1 and TRBJ2-2; D might be TRBD1 or TRBD2, each matching 5 bases. V gave up 4 bases and J gave up 6 bases, with 12 bases separating them. The CDR3 totals 14 residues. The V gene's germline CDR1 is MGHRA and CDR2 YSYEKL. This CDR3 is CASSLSQGPGELFF. Written as DNA, the CDR3 is TGCGCCAGCAGCCTCTCTCAGGGACCCGGGGAGCTGTTTTTT.

This clonotype was seen ten or more times. This chain links TRBV5-1 with TRBJ1-1, with D perhaps matching TRBD1 (6 bases). The ends were cut back, 4 bases at V and 1 base at J, with 14 bases in the middle. Looked up from germline, CDR1 is SGHRS and CDR2 is YFSETQ. This CDR3 spans 15 amino acids. The CDR3: CASSQHGQPNTEAFF. The CDR3 region has the DNA TGCGCCAGCAGCCAACACGGACAGCCGAACACTGAAGCTTTCTTT.

Judged by abundance, this clonotype is medium-sized (0.01 to 0.1%). This rearrangement joins TRBV29-1 to TRBJ2-1; D may be TRBD1 (5 bases). The CDR3 is made up of 15 amino acids. Trimming shortened V by 6 bases and J by 2 bases, and 17 bases separated the two germline ends. Germline V gives CDR1 SQVTM, CDR2 ANQGSEA. The CDR3 loop is CSVAKGTGTYNEQFF. The CDR3 bases are TGCAGCGTCGCAAAGGGTACAGGAACCTACAATGAGCAGTTCTTC.

This clonotype was seen at least ten times. This chain uses TRBV3-1 with TRBJ2-3; TRBD2 aligns across 10 bases. Germline V gene lookup returns CDR1 LGHDT and CDR2 YNNKEL (reference sequence). V shed 2 bases and J 1 base; nucleotides not matched to a gene: 3. The CDR3 is 16 residues long. Here the CDR3 reads CASSQFLAGGTDTQYF. CDR3 DNA sequence: TGTGCCAGCAGCCAATTCCTAGCGGGGGGCACAGATACGCAGTATTTT.

This clonotype was seen ten or more times. V is TRBV6-6 and J is TRBJ2-7, with TRBD2 as a possible D gene (5 bases). V lost 6 bases to trimming and J lost 5 bases, with 8 bases between them. The CDR3 runs to 11 residues. Per the germline V gene, CDR1 is MNHNY and CDR2 is SVGAGI (reference sequence). CDR3 sequence reads: CASRRADEQYF. The CDR3 nucleotides are TGTGCCAGCAGGAGGGCGGACGAGCAGTACTTC.